The present TCR beta chain was sequenced within a study of T cell responses to AZD1222 COVID-19 vaccine (TCRdb year 2021). Study-level background: A total of 230 to 250 trial participants underwent TCR sequencing, of whom nearly 210 had received two doses of AZD1222 and about 26 had received two doses of the MenACWY control vaccine. Trial participants were enrolled by age into 18-55, 56-69 and 70-plus year subgroups, with roughly 150, 30 and 60 TCR-sequenced participants respectively. On the study overall, not on this receptor specifically: Nearly half of unique spike-specific TCRs reportedly recognized epitopes outside regions mutated in the B.1.351 and B.1.1.7 variants. Because no day 14 peak-response samples were available, the repertoires could be characterized only after the peak T cell response. In the small 56-69-year group, the increase in depth fell short of significance, most likely because of low power. Conclusions about previously exposed vaccinees are limited, since just a handful of AZD1222 recipients were seropositive for SARS-CoV-2 at baseline. After two AZD1222 doses, spike-specific TCR breadth and depth were significantly higher than at day 0 and than in MenACWY recipients. Participants were mostly white British and included more females than males, and it was suggested by the authors that clonal diversity may have been underestimated. CD4 TCRs associated with the vaccine covered the entire spike protein, and the dominant responses were in regions 160-218 and 743-854.

The time point label of this sample denotes: about 28 days (+/-7) after the second vaccine dose. AZD1222 recipients with second doses at about 4 weeks or about 12 weeks were pooled, because spike-specific TCR depth and breadth did not differ between schedules. Vaccinee samples were obtained from the UK trials COV001 and COV002, which included a single-blind randomized controlled phase 2/3 trial of AZD1222 (ChAdOx1 nCoV-19) in healthy adults. For TCRbeta chain sequencing, PBMC samples were collected from trial participants at day 0 and at day 28 after the second dose. The CDR3 holds 16 amino acids from the cysteine to the phenylalanine. The read is trimmed to its CDR3 DNA, 48 bases read in frame from base 1. The junction shows trimming of 5 bases on V and 2 bases on J, plus 16 bases between the germline ends. The germline V gene gives CDR1 as SGHTA and CDR2 as FQGTGA. The CDR3 regions of human TCRbeta chains were analyzed by immunosequencing. As for the original processing: TCRs in the repertoires were compared against a reference library of SARS-CoV-2-specific TCRs that had been generated with the MIRA antigen-specificity platform. Breadth was defined as the fraction of unique TCRs that were SARS-CoV-2-associated, and depth was defined as the fraction of total T cells that were SARS-CoV-2-associated. Using the MIRA data, each spike-specific TCR was assigned both to the spike region to which the TCR was reactive and to a CD4 or CD8 class. Log10-transformed breadth and depth values were compared by one-way ANOVA with Sidak's multiple comparisons tests. Here the immuneACCESS table is served through TCRdb, limited to in-frame sequences with V and J called. Missing clones are a known gap in these copies; in checked studies unresolved V genes cover under half, and the rest lacks a known reason. Clonal size and the V and J genes are those of that table, whereas D and trimming came from the DNA. In all, the sample holds some 200,000 clones, and about 89% of those were seen once. The top ten hold 3% to 4% of the sample.

Concerning this clone itself: This clone's antigen is unknown. Per-nucleotide qualities are absent, and no much larger clonotype sits a single base away.

The TCR comes from an adult who received the AZD1222 COVID-19 vaccine. The material sequenced was peripheral blood, taken 28 days after the second AZD1222 dose. Recombination linked TRBV7-3 to TRBJ2-1, with the D call perhaps TRBD1 or TRBD2, as 5 bases match in each case. Here the CDR3 is given as CASSPRVGEPYNEQFF. The DNA reads as follows: TGTGCCAGCAGCCCTAGAGTAGGGGAGCCCTACAATGAGCAGTTCTTC.